These 10 T cell receptor beta chains share one sample of origin, sequenced in a study of graft-versus-host responses after intestinal transplantation. Here immunoSEQ multiplex PCR was the method, and the copy in TCRdb shows in-frame clones only, minus some. This sample has 90,000 to 150,000 clones, with approximately 95% found just once. The antigens for these receptors are not known. Sequencing used unstimulated CD8+ T cells sorted from spleen or lymph node cells, obtained before intestinal transplant. These receptors were obtained from a human donor who received an intestinal transplant.

Comments on this clone: At one end the junction does not follow the germline gene, possibly because of a read error. The chain carries TRBV4-1 and TRBJ2-1, with D unresolved. The CDR3 extends over 13 amino acids. CDR1 and CDR2 (germline): MGHRA, YSYEKL. Here the CDR3 reads CASSQDGYNEQFF. The CDR3 nucleotides read TGCGCCAGCAGTCAAGACGGTTACAATGAGCAGTTCTTC.

The chain uses TRBV10-1 and TRBJ2-5; D call uncertain. The end of the DNA aligns better with TRBJ2-7, so the J call may be wrong. The V gene's germline CDR1 is WNHNN and CDR2 SYGVQD (reference sequence). This CDR3 has 15 amino acids. CDR3 coding DNA: TGCGCCAGCAGAGCACCGGGTCACCCACCGTACGAGCAGTACTTC. It yields the protein CASRAPGHPPYEQYF.

V is TRBV19 and J is TRBJ2-7; D may be TRBD2 (8 bases). Germline values: CDR1 LNHDA, CDR2 SQIVND (reference sequence). The CDR3 spans 19 residues. V was pared by 5 bases and J by 2 bases, with 28 bases between. The chain's CDR3 is CASSPLRDSQSSGAYEQYF. CDR3 nucleotide sequence: TGTGCCAGTAGTCCCCTCCGGGACAGCCAAAGTAGCGGGGCCTACGAGCAGTACTTC.

The V and J genes are TRBV4-1 and TRBJ2-2, with D possibly TRBD2 on 6 matching bases. Germline values: CDR1 MGHRA, CDR2 YSYEKL. The CDR3 covers 16 residues. With 0 bases removed from V and 8 bases from J, the gap between germline ends came to 16 bases. CDR3 nucleotides: TGCGCCAGCAGCCAAGAAGGTGGAGGGGTCGGTGGGGAGCTGTTTTTT. This translates into CASSQEGGGVGGELFF.

The genes are TRBV4-1 and TRBJ1-1; maybe TRBD1 (5 bases). Per the germline V gene, CDR1 is MGHRA and CDR2 is YSYEKL. V was trimmed by 2 bases and J by 1 base, leaving 17 bases between them. CDR3 length equals 17 residues. The CDR3 sequence is CASSQIPPGRPNTEAFF. For the CDR3, the DNA is TGCGCCAGCAGCCAAATACCGCCGGGACGGCCGAACACTGAAGCTTTCTTT.

Only one count was recorded for this clone. The chain joins TRBV29-1 to TRBJ2-7, with D tentatively TRBD1 (6 bases). Germline assignment: CDR1 SQVTM and CDR2 ANQGSEA. There are 15 residues in the CDR3. V lost 1 base to trimming and J lost 2 bases, with 15 bases between them. The chain's CDR3 is CSVEGFQGSPYEQYF. The CDR3 bases are TGCAGCGTTGAAGGTTTTCAGGGGTCTCCCTACGAGCAGTACTTC.

CDR3 coding DNA: TGCGCCAGCAGCCAAGGGTGGGCCGTTGAAGAGGAGCAGTTCTTC. Translation: CASSQGWAVEEEQFF. The V and J genes are TRBV4-1 and TRBJ2-1; no clear D gene. CDR3 length: 15 residues. Trimming pared 1 base from V and 10 bases from J, leaving 17 bases between. Germline values: CDR1 MGHRA, CDR2 YSYEKL.

The chain links TRBV27 to TRBJ2-1, with D maybe TRBD1 (5 bases). This CDR3 is 14 amino acids long. CDR1 and CDR2 from the germline V gene are MNHEY and SMNVEV (reference sequence). With 2 bases removed from V and 12 bases from J, the gap between germline ends came to 17 bases. In DNA form, the CDR3 reads TGTGCCAGCAGTTTAATGCCAGGGTTTGATAGGCAGTTCTTC. Translating it yields CASSLMPGFDRQFF.

The rearrangement uses TRBV9 and TRBJ1-1, with D perhaps matching TRBD1 (5 bases). The CDR3 consists of 14 residues. The germline V gene has CDR1 SGDLS and CDR2 YYNGEE. V was cut by 3 bases and J by 0 bases, with 9 bases left in between. This CDR3 is CASSAGGVNTEAFF. DNA for the CDR3: TGTGCCAGCAGCGCCGGGGGGGTGAACACTGAAGCTTTCTTT. Combining the CDR3 with reference TRBV9 and TRBJ1-1 gives the whole variable domain DSGVTQTPKHLITATGQRVTLRCSPRSGDLSVYWYQQSLDQGLQFLIQYYNGEERAKGNILERFSAQQFPDLHSELNLSSLELGDSALYFCASSAGGVNTEAFFGQGTRLTVV.

The chain recombines TRBV5-1 with TRBJ2-7; D gene uncertain. The germline gives CDR1 SGHRS, CDR2 YFSETQ. V was clipped by 4 bases and J by 7 bases, with 12 bases between them. The CDR3 length is 12 residues. CDR3: CASSLPYGEQYF. The DNA of the CDR3 is TGCGCCAGCAGCCTCCCCTACGGGGAGCAGTACTTC.